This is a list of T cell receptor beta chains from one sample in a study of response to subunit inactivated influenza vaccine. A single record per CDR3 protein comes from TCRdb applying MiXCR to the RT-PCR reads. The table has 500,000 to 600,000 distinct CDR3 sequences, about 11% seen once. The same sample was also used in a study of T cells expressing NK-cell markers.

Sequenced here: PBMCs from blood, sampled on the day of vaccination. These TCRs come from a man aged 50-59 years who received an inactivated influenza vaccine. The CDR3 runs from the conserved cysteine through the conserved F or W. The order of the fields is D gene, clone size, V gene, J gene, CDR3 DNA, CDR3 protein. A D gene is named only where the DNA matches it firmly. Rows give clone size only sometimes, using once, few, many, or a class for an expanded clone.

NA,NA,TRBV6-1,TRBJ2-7,TGTGCCAGCAGTGAATACGCGCAAGGGTTCTACGAGCAGTACTTC,CASSEYAQGFYEQYF
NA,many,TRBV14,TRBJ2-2,TGTGCCAGCAGCTCGGGACGTAGGACCGGGGAGCTGTTTTTT,CASSSGRRTGELFF
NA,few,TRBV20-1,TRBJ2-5,TGCAGTGCTAGAGGATTCAGCGGGCTGCTCCAAGAGACCCAGTACTTC,CSARGFSGLLQETQYF
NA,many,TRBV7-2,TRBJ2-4,TGTGCCAGCAGCCAGACAGGGAGGAAGTACATTCAGTACTTC,CASSQTGRKYIQYF
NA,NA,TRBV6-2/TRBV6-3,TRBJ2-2,TGTGCCAGCAGAAGGGGGAGAGCGAACACCGGGGAGCTGTTTTTT,CASRRGRANTGELFF
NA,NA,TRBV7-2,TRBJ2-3,TGTGCCAGCAGCTTAATTGGGGTCTTTCTAGATACGCAGTATTTT,CASSLIGVFLDTQYF
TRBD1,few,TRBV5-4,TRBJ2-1,TGTGCCAGCAGCTTCCCGGACAGGGTCAATGAGCAGTTCTTC,CASSFPDRVNEQFF
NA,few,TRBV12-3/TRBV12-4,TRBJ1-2,TGTGCCAGCAGTTTAAGGGTGGGGGGAAAGGACGGCTACACCTTC,CASSLRVGGKDGYTF
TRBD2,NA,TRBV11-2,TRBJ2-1,TGTGCCAGCAGCTTCCGGACTAGCGGGGGCCTCTCCTACAATGAGCAGTTCTTC,CASSFRTSGGLSYNEQFF
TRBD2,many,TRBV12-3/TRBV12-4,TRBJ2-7,TGTGCCAGCAGTTTGACTAGCTGGTACGAGCAGTACTTC,CASSLTSWYEQYF
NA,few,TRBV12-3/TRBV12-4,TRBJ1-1,TGTGCCAGCAGTTTCCTGGGGGCAAGGGCTTTCTTT,CASSFLGARAFF
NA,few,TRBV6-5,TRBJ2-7,TGTGCCAGCAGTTACTCCCAACCCACCTACGAGCAGTACTTC,CASSYSQPTYEQYF
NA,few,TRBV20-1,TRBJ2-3,TGCAGTGCTAGAGATGAGGAGAGCACAGATACGCAGTATTTT,CSARDEESTDTQYF
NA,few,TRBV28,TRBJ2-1,TGTGCCAGCAGTCCCGGGGGTAGCAATGAGCAGTTCTTC,CASSPGGSNEQFF
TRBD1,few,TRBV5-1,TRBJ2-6,TGCGCCAGCAGCTTCGGGGACAGAGGCTCTGGGGCCAACGTCCTGACTTTC,CASSFGDRGSGANVLTF
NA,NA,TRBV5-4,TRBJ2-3,TGTGCCAGCAGCTCAGCGACAGTCACAGATACGCAGTATTTT,CASSSATVTDTQYF
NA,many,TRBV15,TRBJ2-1,TGTGCCACCAGCAGAGATACCGGGAACTACAATGAGCAGTTCTTC,CATSRDTGNYNEQFF
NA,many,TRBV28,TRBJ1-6,TGTGCCAGCAGTTTACGGAGCTCGGGGGGTTCACCCCTCCACTTT,CASSLRSSGGSPLHF
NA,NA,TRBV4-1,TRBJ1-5,TGCGCCAGCAGCCTAATCAGTCTCAATCAGCCCCAGCATTTT,CASSLISLNQPQHF
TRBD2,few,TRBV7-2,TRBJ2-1,TGTGCCAGCAACGCGGGAGGGCCGTACAATGAGCAGTTCTTC,CASNAGGPYNEQFF
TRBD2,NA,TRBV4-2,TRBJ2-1,TGTGCCAGCAGCCCCTCTGCGGGAGGTGGGTACAATGAGCAGTTCTTC,CASSPSAGGGYNEQFF
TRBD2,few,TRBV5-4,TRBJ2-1,TGTGCCAGCAGCTCTCTACTAGCGTATGAGCAGTTCTTC,CASSSLLAYEQFF
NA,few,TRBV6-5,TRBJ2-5,TGTGCCAGCAGTTACTCGAACGGGAGCTTTCCAGAGACCCAGTACTTC,CASSYSNGSFPETQYF
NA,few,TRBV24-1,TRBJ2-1,TGTGCCACCAGTAACGTAGGTCCCACCAATGAGCAGTTCTTC,CATSNVGPTNEQFF
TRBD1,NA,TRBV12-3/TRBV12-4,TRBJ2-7,TGTGCCAGCAGGGACAGGTCAGCCTACGAGCAGTACTTC,CASRDRSAYEQYF
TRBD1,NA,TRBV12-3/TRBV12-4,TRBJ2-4,TGTGCCAGCAGTTTTGTGGCAGGGGGATCCAAAAACATTCAGTACTTC,CASSFVAGGSKNIQYF
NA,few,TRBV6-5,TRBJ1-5,TGTGCCAGCAGTTACCGGGGCCTCAATCAGCCCCAGCATTTT,CASSYRGLNQPQHF
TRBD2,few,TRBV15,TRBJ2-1,TGTGCCACCAGCAGAGATCAGAGACTAGCGGGGGGGAGCTCCTACAATGAGCAGTTCTTC,CATSRDQRLAGGSSYNEQFF
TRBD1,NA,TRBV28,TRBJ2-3,TGTGCCAGCAGTTCACCGGGACAGTCAGATACGCAGTATTTT,CASSSPGQSDTQYF